This T cell receptor (beta chain) originates from a study of T cells in Graves' hyperthyroidism and ophthalmopathy. Researchers took RNA transcripts and amplified the TCR beta CDR3 regions from them. The HTBI primer set was used in a first-round RT-PCR of the TCR CDR3. TCRdb reprocessed the multiplex PCR reads via MiXCR and lists one record per CDR3 protein. The sample has some 490,000 distinct CDR3 sequences; 20% to 25% are singletons. The study excluded patients with uncontrolled infection, other autoimmune disease, pregnancy or lactation. Between the trimmed V and J ends, which lost 1 base and 9 bases, there was a span of 24 bases. The CDR3 is 18 amino acids. Looked up from germline, CDR1 is SEHNR and CDR2 is FQNEAQ (reference sequence).

The TCR sequence derives from a woman in her seventies with Graves' ophthalmopathy. The sequenced material came from blood. This chain joins TRBV7-9 and TRBJ2-2; D uncertain. CDR3 in DNA: TGTGCCAGCAGCTTAGTGTTCGGCCAGACCAACAAGGGTCGGGAGCTGTTTTTT. Translation: CASSLVFGQTNKGRELFF.